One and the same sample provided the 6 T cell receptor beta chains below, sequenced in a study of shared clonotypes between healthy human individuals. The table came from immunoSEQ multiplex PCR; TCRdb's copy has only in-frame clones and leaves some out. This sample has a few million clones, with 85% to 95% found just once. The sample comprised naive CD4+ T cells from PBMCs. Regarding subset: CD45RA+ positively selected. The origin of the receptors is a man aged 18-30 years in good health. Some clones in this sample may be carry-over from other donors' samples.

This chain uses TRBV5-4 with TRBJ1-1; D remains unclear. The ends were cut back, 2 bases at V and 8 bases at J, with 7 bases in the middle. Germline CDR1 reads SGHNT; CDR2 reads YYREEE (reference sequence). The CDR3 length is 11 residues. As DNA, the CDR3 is TGTGCCAGCAGCTTAGACCTAGAAGCTTTCTTT. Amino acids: CASSLDLEAFF.

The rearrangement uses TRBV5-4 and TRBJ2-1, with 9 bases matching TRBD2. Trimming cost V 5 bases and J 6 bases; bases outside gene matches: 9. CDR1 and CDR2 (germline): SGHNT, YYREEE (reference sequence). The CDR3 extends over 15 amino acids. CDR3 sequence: CASRRGAGGPNEQFF. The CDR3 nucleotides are TGTGCCAGCAGAAGAGGGGCGGGAGGGCCCAATGAGCAGTTCTTC. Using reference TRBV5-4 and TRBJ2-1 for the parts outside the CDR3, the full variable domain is ETGVTQSPTHLIKTRGQQVTLRCSSQSGHNTVSWYQQALGQGPQFIFQYYREEENGRGNFPPRFSGLQFPNYSSELNVNALELDDSALYLCASRRGAGGPNEQFFGPGTRLTVL.

The CDR3 sequence is CASTQSPLGQGAYEQYF. The CDR3, as DNA: TGTGCCAGCACCCAATCCCCATTGGGACAGGGGGCCTACGAGCAGTACTTC. This chain connects TRBV7-9 to TRBJ2-7; 11 bases fit TRBD1. Germline trimming cut 7 bases from V and 2 bases from J; bases unmatched to any gene: 13. The CDR3 covers 17 residues. Germline V gene sequence: CDR1 SEHNR, CDR2 FQNEAQ (reference sequence).

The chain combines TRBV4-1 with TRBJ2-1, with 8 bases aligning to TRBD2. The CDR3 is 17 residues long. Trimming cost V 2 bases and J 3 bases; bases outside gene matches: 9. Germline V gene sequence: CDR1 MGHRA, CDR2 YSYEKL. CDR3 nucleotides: TGCGCCAGCAGCCAAAGGACGAGTAGCGGGATCTACAATGAGCAGTTCTTC. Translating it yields CASSQRTSSGIYNEQFF.

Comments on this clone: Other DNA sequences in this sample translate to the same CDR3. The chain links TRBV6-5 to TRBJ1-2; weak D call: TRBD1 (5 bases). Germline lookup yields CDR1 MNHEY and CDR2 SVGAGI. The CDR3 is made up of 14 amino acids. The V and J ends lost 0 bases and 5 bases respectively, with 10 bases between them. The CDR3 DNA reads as TGTGCCAGCAGTTACTCGGCAGGGACTTATGGCTACACCTTC. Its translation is CASSYSAGTYGYTF.

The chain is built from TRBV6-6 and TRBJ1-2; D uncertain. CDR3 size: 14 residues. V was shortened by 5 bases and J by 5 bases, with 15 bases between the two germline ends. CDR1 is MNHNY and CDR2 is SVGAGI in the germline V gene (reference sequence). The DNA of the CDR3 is TGTGCCAGCAGTCCCGGAAACCCTTTTTATGGCTACACCTTC. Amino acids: CASSPGNPFYGYTF.